Sequencing of this TCR beta chain was carried out in a study of early T cells in non-severe SARS-CoV-2 infection. TCRdb used MiXCR to reprocess the 5' RACE reads, holding one entry per CDR3 protein. The repertoire holds about 48,000 distinct CDR3 sequences, with about 9.8% as singletons. A word on this clonotype: Being one base from a much bigger clone, this may be a read error.

This CDR3 is built from 14 residues. Germline CDR1 is KGHDR and CDR2 is SFDVKD. Trimming shortened V by 9 bases and J by 8 bases, and 19 bases separated the two germline ends. The sample was whole blood. The TCR sequence derives from an adult who was a healthcare worker with PCR-confirmed SARS-CoV-2 infection or an uninfected control (not recorded which). J is TRBJ2-1 and V is TRBV24-1, with D possibly matching TRBD2 (6 bases). As DNA, the CDR3 is TGTGCCACCGCAATGCGGGACGGGCTCGATGAGCAGTTCTTC. It is translated as CATAMRDGLDEQFF.